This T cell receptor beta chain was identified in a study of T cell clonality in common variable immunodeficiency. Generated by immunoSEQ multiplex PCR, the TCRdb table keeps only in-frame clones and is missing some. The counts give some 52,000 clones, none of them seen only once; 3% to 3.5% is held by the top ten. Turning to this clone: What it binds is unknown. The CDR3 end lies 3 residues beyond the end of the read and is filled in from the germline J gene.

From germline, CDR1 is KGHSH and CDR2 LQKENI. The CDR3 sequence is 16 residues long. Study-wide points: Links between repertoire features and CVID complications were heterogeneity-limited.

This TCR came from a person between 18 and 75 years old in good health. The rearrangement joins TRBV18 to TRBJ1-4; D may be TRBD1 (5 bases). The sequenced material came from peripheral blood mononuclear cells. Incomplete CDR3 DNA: TGTGCCAGCTCACCTACAGGTCCATTGGGGAATTCACCA. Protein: CASSPTGPLGNSP. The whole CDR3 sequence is CASSPTGPLGNSPLFF.